The 30 T cell receptor beta chains presented below share a single source sample, sequenced in a study of identical twins. Each CDR3 protein gets one entry after TCRdb re-called the 5' RACE reads with MiXCR. The sample contains some 320,000 distinct CDR3 sequences, roughly 12% of which appear only once. Another study also made use of these data, one on yellow fever vaccine responses in identical twins.

Sequenced sample: CD8+ T cells sorted from blood. The receptors were gathered from a woman aged 18-35 years in good health.

This clonotype was counted a few times. The DNA for the CDR3 is TGTGCCAGCAGCTTAGTCTCCGGGTCCGAGCAGTACTTC. Translated: CASSLVSGSEQYF. The chain links TRBV7-8 to TRBJ2-7; D unclear. Per the germline V gene, CDR1 is SGHVS and CDR2 is FQNEAQ. CDR3 size: 13 residues. Trimming stripped 1 base from V and 6 bases from J, with 10 bases between.

The chain employs TRBV5-6 and TRBJ2-7; 8 bases fit TRBD1. Losses at the gene ends were 0 bases for V and 0 bases for J; bases not matched to a gene: 8. Germline V gene lookup returns CDR1 SGHDT and CDR2 YYEEEE. The CDR3 consists of 17 residues. The CDR3 region has the DNA TGTGCCAGCAGCTTGGGAGACCTCAGGGGGCACTCCTACGAGCAGTACGTC. Translation gives CASSLGDLRGHSYEQYV.

This clonotype was seen ten or more times. The chain combines TRBV15 with TRBJ2-1; 9 bases agree with TRBD2. This CDR3 comprises 16 residues. Germline V gene sequence: CDR1 LNHNV, CDR2 YYDKDF (reference sequence). V was pared by 0 bases and J by 7 bases, with 7 bases of the junction left unmatched. The CDR3 protein is CATSREGGLAWNEQFF. In DNA form, the CDR3 reads TGTGCCACCAGCAGAGAAGGGGGACTAGCTTGGAATGAGCAGTTCTTC.

This clonotype turned up a few times. V and J are TRBV20-1 and TRBJ2-3; D could derive from TRBD1 or TRBD2 (6 bases each). Per germline, CDR1 DFQATT and CDR2 SNEGSKA (reference sequence). This CDR3 region has 15 residues. Trimming stripped 4 bases from V and 0 bases from J, with 14 bases between. The CDR3 region has the DNA TGCAGTGCTACCACCTGGGGGGCTAGCACAGATACGCAGTATTTT. It translates to CSATTWGASTDTQYF.

This clonotype was recorded a few times. This chain connects TRBV12-5 to TRBJ2-1; D perhaps matches TRBD2 (5 bases). This CDR3 has 11 amino acids. V lost 7 bases, J lost 11 bases, and 12 bases lay in between. Germline V gene sequence: CDR1 LGHNT, CDR2 FRNRAP. The CDR3 reads CASALWEQQFF. For the CDR3, the DNA is TGTGCTAGTGCCCTTTGGGAGCAGCAGTTCTTC.

This rearrangement joins TRBV7-6 to TRBJ2-1; TRBD2 agrees at 7 bases. Per the germline V gene, CDR1 is SGHVS and CDR2 is FNYEAQ. Trimming removed 0 bases from V and 0 bases from J; junction bases left unmatched: 2. The CDR3 extends over 16 amino acids. The CDR3: CASSLARGVSYNEQFF. The CDR3 nucleotides read TGTGCCAGCAGCTTAGCTCGGGGGGTCTCCTACAATGAGCAGTTCTTC.

This CDR3 reads CASSDRDSPAGELFF. CDR3 DNA: TGTGCCAGCAGTGACCGGGATTCCCCCGCCGGGGAGCTGTTTTTT. This chain connects TRBV2 to TRBJ2-2; D possibly corresponds to TRBD2 (5 bases). This CDR3 has 15 residues. In germline, CDR1 is SNHLY, CDR2 FYNNEI. V was clipped by 3 bases and J by 6 bases, with 14 bases between them.

Only one count was recorded for this clonotype. The chain uses TRBV11-3 and TRBJ2-1; TRBD2 agrees at 9 bases. Germline V lookup: CDR1 SGHNT, CDR2 YENEEA. V shed 4 bases, J shed 10 bases, and the junction held 14 bases outside the gene matches. The CDR3 contains 16 residues. CDR3 sequence: CASSSTSTLAGMEQFF. The CDR3 DNA reads as TGTGCCAGCAGCTCCACAAGCACGCTAGCGGGAATGGAGCAGTTCTTC.

This clonotype occurred a few times. The chain employs TRBV20-1 and TRBJ2-7; no clear D. V lost 0 bases and J lost 2, with 8 bases in between. From germline, CDR1 is DFQATT and CDR2 SNEGSKA (reference sequence). The CDR3 sequence is 13 residues long. This CDR3 is CSARDPATYEQYF. The DNA for the CDR3 is TGCAGTGCTAGAGACCCGGCAACCTACGAGCAGTACTTC.

The CDR3 DNA reads as TGCGCCAGCAGCTCCCGGACAGGGCCGGAAGGCTACACCTTC. This translates into CASSSRTGPEGYTF. The chain uses TRBV4-1 and TRBJ1-2; 8 bases line up with TRBD1. The V gene's germline CDR1 is MGHRA and CDR2 YSYEKL. V shed 5 bases, J shed 8 bases, and the junction held 10 bases outside the gene matches. The CDR3 spans 14 residues.

The chain uses TRBV20-1 and TRBJ2-5, with D maybe TRBD2 (5 bases). Germline CDR1 is DFQATT and CDR2 is SNEGSKA (reference sequence). The CDR3 totals 14 residues. V lost 8 bases to trimming and J lost 4 bases, with 20 bases between them. The CDR3: CSSARTPSGETQYF. The CDR3 DNA reads TGCAGTAGCGCCCGGACTCCAAGCGGAGAGACCCAGTACTTC.

This clonotype occurred a few times. The chain carries TRBV13 and TRBJ2-1; TRBD2 agrees at 11 bases. CDR3 size: 15 residues. The V segment lost 7 bases and the J segment 8 bases; nucleotides outside the gene matches: 10. Germline V gives CDR1 PRHDT, CDR2 FYEKMQ (reference sequence). The CDR3 loop is CASTYSGRAAYEQFF. The CDR3 nucleotides are TGTGCCAGCACCTATAGCGGGAGGGCCGCGTATGAGCAGTTCTTC.

This clonotype was counted only a few times. V is TRBV7-9 and J is TRBJ2-2; TRBD2 is a possible D gene (6 bases). This CDR3 spans 16 amino acids. The V and J ends lost 0 bases and 3 bases respectively, with 11 bases between them. Germline loops: CDR1 SEHNR, CDR2 FQNEAQ (reference sequence). The CDR3 nucleotides read TGTGCCAGCAGCTTAGCGAGTCCGGGGGACACCGGGGAGCTGTTTTTT. It specifies CASSLASPGDTGELFF.

This rearrangement joins TRBV21-1 to TRBJ1-1. TRBV21-1 is classified as a pseudogene. The CDR3 runs 11 residues. CDR3 protein: CASSKATEAFF. CDR3 DNA sequence: TGTGCCAGCAGCAAAGCCACTGAAGCTTTCTTT.

This clonotype came up many times. V gene TRBV4-1 combines with J gene TRBJ2-7; D might be TRBD1 (6 bases). In germline, CDR1 is MGHRA, CDR2 YSYEKL. The germline V and J ends were trimmed by 4 bases and 2 bases, with 18 bases remaining between them. This CDR3 is 16 amino acids long. This CDR3 is CASSPRAGTPTYEQYF. The CDR3 nucleotides read TGCGCCAGCAGCCCCAGGGCAGGGACACCAACCTACGAGCAGTACTTC.

This chain uses TRBV4-1 with TRBJ2-5; D remains ambiguous. The CDR3 extends over 16 amino acids. Trimming removed 0 bases from V and 5 bases from J, with 16 bases in between. Germline assignment: CDR1 MGHRA and CDR2 YSYEKL. In nucleotides, the CDR3 is TGCGCCAGCAGCCAAGAGGAGTGGAGCGATCGTGAGACCCAGTACTTC. The encoded protein is CASSQEEWSDRETQYF.

This clonotype was seen a single time. The rearrangement links TRBV11-3 to TRBJ2-3; D may be TRBD1 (5 bases). The V gene lost 5 bases and the J gene lost 6 bases, with 15 bases spanning the gap. The germline V gene has CDR1 SGHNT and CDR2 YENEEA. The CDR3 covers 14 residues. The CDR3 DNA reads as TGTGCCAGCAGCCCCTCTCAAAACAGGGATACGCAGTATTTT. Its protein is CASSPSQNRDTQYF.

This clonotype has ten or more counts. V gene TRBV4-2 combines with J gene TRBJ2-1, with 8 bases matching TRBD1. The CDR3 is 16 amino acids. Looked up from germline, CDR1 is LGHNA and CDR2 is YNFKEQ. With 3 bases clipped from V and 4 bases from J, the junction kept 8 bases outside the gene matches. Here the CDR3 reads CASSQEQGEPYNEQFF. As DNA, the CDR3 is TGTGCCAGCAGCCAGGAACAGGGGGAACCATACAATGAGCAGTTCTTC.

The sample holds a few counts of this clonotype. The CDR3: CASSLGSSGTYEQYF. CDR3 nucleotides: TGCGCCAGCAGCTTGGGGTCTAGCGGCACCTACGAGCAGTACTTC. The chain combines TRBV5-1 with TRBJ2-7; 7 positions agree with TRBD2. Germline V gives CDR1 SGHRS, CDR2 YFSETQ. The junction had 5 bases not matched to a gene; V was cut back by 0 bases and J by 2 bases. CDR3 length: 15 amino acids.

The chain joins TRBV5-1 to TRBJ2-7, with D hard to call. The CDR3 has 14 residues. V lost 3 bases, J lost 0 bases, and 10 bases lay in between. CDR1 SGHRS and CDR2 YFSETQ come from the germline V gene. The CDR3 DNA reads as TGCGCCAGCAGCTACAGCCGATCCTCCTACGAGCAGTACTTC. Translation: CASSYSRSSYEQYF.

This clonotype was picked up a small number of times. The chain uses TRBV2 and TRBJ2-1, with 8 bases identical to TRBD2. V lost 5 bases and J lost 9; bases outside the gene matches: 12. CDR1 and CDR2 (germline): SNHLY, FYNNEI. This CDR3 has 15 amino acids. CDR3 sequence: CASSSVGTSLGEQFF. The CDR3 nucleotides are TGTGCCAGCAGTTCCGTCGGGACTAGTTTGGGTGAGCAGTTCTTC.

J is TRBJ1-2 and V is TRBV21-1; the tabulated D call, TRBD1, remains unverified against the DNA. TRBV21-1 counts as a pseudogene. The length of the CDR3 is 13 residues. The CDR3 spells CASSKEGCYGYTF. Here the CDR3 DNA reads TGTGCCAGCAGCAAAGAGGGGTGCTATGGCTACACCTTC.

The chain is built from TRBV20-1 and TRBJ2-5; 8 bases are shared with TRBD1. The CDR3 has 14 residues. V lost 6 bases to trimming and J lost 1 base; unmatched junction nucleotides: 7. Germline V CDR1 and CDR2: DFQATT, SNEGSKA (reference sequence). The CDR3 is CSADGTGLQETQYF. In DNA form, the CDR3 reads TGCAGTGCAGACGGGACAGGCCTCCAAGAGACCCAGTACTTC.

V and J are TRBV7-3 and TRBJ2-1; 9 bases are shared with TRBD2. The length of the CDR3 is 15 residues. With V trimmed by 5 bases and J by 4 bases, 6 bases remained unmatched. Looked up from germline, CDR1 is SGHTA and CDR2 is FQGTGA. The CDR3 spells CASSLAAGGYNEQFF. The DNA of the CDR3 is TGTGCCAGCAGCCTAGCTGCGGGAGGGTACAATGAGCAGTTCTTC.

CDR3 nucleotide sequence: TGTGCCAGCAGCCACGGACAGGCCTGGGGCTACACCTTC. Residues: CASSHGQAWGYTF. The chain employs TRBV3-1 and TRBJ1-2; the match to TRBD1 covers 7 bases. The germline CDR1 and CDR2 sequences are LGHDT and YNNKEL (reference sequence). V lost 3 bases, J lost 8 bases, and 6 bases stayed unmatched. The CDR3 covers 13 residues.

In its sample, this clonotype was seen a few times. The chain employs TRBV29-1 and TRBJ1-5; D is possibly TRBD1 (5 bases). The CDR3 spans 12 residues. The germline V gene has CDR1 SQVTM and CDR2 ANQGSEA. The chain's CDR3 is CRGGDSNQPQHF. CDR3 DNA sequence: TGCAGGGGTGGGGACAGCAATCAGCCCCAGCATTTT.

There are a few counts of this clonotype. The chain recombines TRBV5-5 with TRBJ2-7, with D hard to call. Per germline, CDR1 SGHKS and CDR2 YYEKEE (reference sequence). CDR3 length: 13 residues. Trimming took off 4 bases at V and 3 bases at J, with 11 bases between the two ends. The CDR3 loop reads CASSTDTHYEQYF. In nucleotides, the CDR3 is TGTGCCAGCAGCACCGACACCCACTACGAGCAGTACTTC.

The rearrangement links TRBV18 to TRBJ2-7; no clear D gene. V was cut by 1 base and J by 2 bases, with 9 bases left in between. Germline V gives CDR1 KGHSH, CDR2 LQKENI. The length of the CDR3 is 14 residues. The CDR3 DNA reads as TGTGCCAGCTCACCACTGGACCGAGCCTACGAGCAGTACTTC. Protein: CASSPLDRAYEQYF.

The table lists this clonotype with a few counts. The gene calls are TRBV5-1 and TRBJ2-7, with D possibly being TRBD1 (6 bases). Germline V lookup: CDR1 SGHRS, CDR2 YFSETQ. This CDR3 is built from 14 residues. V was shortened by 1 base and J by 4 bases, with 12 bases between the two germline ends. CDR3 region: CASSLNRATYEQYF. For the CDR3, the DNA is TGCGCCAGCAGCTTGAACAGGGCGACTTACGAGCAGTACTTC.

This clonotype was detected many times. The J gene is TRBJ2-3, the V gene TRBV4-2; D gene ambiguous. V lost 0 bases to trimming and J lost 2 bases, with 15 bases between them. The germline V gene encodes CDR1 LGHNA and CDR2 YNFKEQ. The CDR3 is made up of 17 amino acids. CDR3 sequence: CASSQDLSGFDTDTQYF. DNA of the CDR3: TGTGCCAGCAGCCAAGACCTGTCCGGGTTCGACACAGATACGCAGTATTTT.